Sequencing of this T cell receptor (beta chain) was carried out in a study of T cell responses to AZD1222 COVID-19 vaccine. Notes on the study in general: Repertoire samples came only from after the peak T cell response. Among those given AZD1222, only 6 or 7 were seropositive at baseline. Spike-specific TCR depth and breadth grew after two AZD1222 doses.

This CDR3 region has 14 residues. V was clipped by 4 bases and J by 6 bases; unmatched bases: 4. Germline CDR1 reads SNHLY; CDR2 reads FYNNEI. Sequenced by immunoSEQ multiplex PCR; TCRdb stores in-frame clones only, minus some. The sample carries about 120,000 clones, about 90% recorded once. Worth noting for this clone: Antigen unknown.

The chain couples TRBV2 to TRBJ1-5; TRBD1 matches at 9 bases. The input for sequencing was peripheral blood, taken on day 0 of AZD1222 vaccination. This TCR was recovered from an adult in good health. The CDR3: CASSVDRGSQPQHF. Here the CDR3 DNA reads TGTGCCAGCAGTGTCGACAGGGGGTCTCAGCCCCAGCATTTT.